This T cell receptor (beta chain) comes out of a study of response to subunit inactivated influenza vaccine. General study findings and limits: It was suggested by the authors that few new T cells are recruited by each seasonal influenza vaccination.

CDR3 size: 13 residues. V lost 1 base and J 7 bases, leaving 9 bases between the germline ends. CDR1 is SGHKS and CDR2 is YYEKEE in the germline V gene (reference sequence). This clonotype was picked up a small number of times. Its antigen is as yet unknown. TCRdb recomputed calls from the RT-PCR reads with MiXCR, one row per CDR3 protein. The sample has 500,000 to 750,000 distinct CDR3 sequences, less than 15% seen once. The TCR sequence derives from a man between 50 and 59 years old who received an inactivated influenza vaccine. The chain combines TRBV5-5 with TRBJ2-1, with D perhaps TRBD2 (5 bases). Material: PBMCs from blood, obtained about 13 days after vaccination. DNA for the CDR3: TGTGCCAGCAGCTTGAGGACTCTGAATGAGCAGTTCTTC. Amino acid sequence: CASSLRTLNEQFF. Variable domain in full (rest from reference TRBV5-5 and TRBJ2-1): DAGVTQSPTHLIKTRGQQVTLRCSPISGHKSVSWYQQVLGQGPQFIFQYYEKEERGRGNFPDRFSARQFPNYSSELNVNALLLGDSALYLCASSLRTLNEQFFGPGTRLTVL.